These 26 T cell receptor beta chains originate from one sample sequenced in a study of human T cells and chemical hapten exposure. The sample's time point: patch test 1, 2 weeks after DPC sensitization. The treatment is: therapeutic diphenylcyclopropenone sensitization with weekly scalp DPC. TCRdb fed the RACE reads into MiXCR, producing one record per CDR3 protein. The table has 150,000 to 200,000 distinct CDR3 sequences, 20% to 25% seen once. Sequenced here: whole blood, sampled in connection with sensitization to the hapten diphenylcyclopropenone (DPC). These receptors all come from a woman aged 45-65 years with alopecia areata. Some clones in this sample may be carry-over from other donors' samples.

This clonotype was seen more than once but under ten times. This chain connects TRBV20-1 to TRBJ2-3; 13 positions match TRBD2. Germline V lookup: CDR1 DFQATT, CDR2 SNEGSKA (reference sequence). Germline trimming cut 5 bases from V and 2 bases from J; bases unmatched to any gene: 4. The CDR3 has 15 amino acids. Here the CDR3 DNA reads TGCAGTGCTCTAGGGACTAGCGGGAACACAGATACGCAGTATTTT. This codes for CSALGTSGNTDTQYF.

The V gene is TRBV20-1, the J gene TRBJ2-7; D is uncertain. The CDR3 runs to 15 residues. V was cut by 4 bases and J by 0 bases, with 16 bases left in between. Germline-derived CDR1 and CDR2 are DFQATT and SNEGSKA (reference sequence). CDR3 in amino acids: CSAIIDFSTSYEQYF. The CDR3 DNA is TGCAGTGCTATTATTGACTTTTCTACCTCCTACGAGCAGTACTTC.

CDR3 nucleotide sequence: TGTGCCAGCAGCCAAGTACCCGGCCCAGATACGCAGTATTTT. Translated, it gives CASSQVPGPDTQYF. The chain joins TRBV3-1 to TRBJ2-3; D call uncertain. This CDR3 comprises 14 residues. The germline V and J ends were trimmed by 1 base and 4 bases, with 9 bases remaining between them. Germline assignment: CDR1 LGHDT and CDR2 YNNKEL (reference sequence).

This clonotype was seen only a few times. This sequence joins TRBV20-1 and TRBJ2-5; no clear D. The CDR3 length is 12 residues. Germline V gene sequence: CDR1 DFQATT, CDR2 SNEGSKA (reference sequence). Trimming removed 3 bases from V and 5 bases from J, with 10 bases in between. CDR3 sequence: CSARVGWETQYF. In DNA, the CDR3 is TGCAGTGCTAGGGTGGGTTGGGAGACCCAGTACTTC.

The gene calls are TRBV10-3 and TRBJ2-7, with D perhaps assigned TRBD1 or TRBD2 (5 bases each). V lost 7 bases to trimming and J lost 0 bases, with 13 bases between them. Germline lookup yields CDR1 ENHRY and CDR2 SYGVKD. CDR3 length equals 14 residues. CDR3: CAITPGTNSYEQYF. CDR3 in DNA: TGTGCCATCACCCCCGGGACCAACTCCTACGAGCAGTACTTC.

This clonotype was seen a few times. The chain has TRBV10-3 and TRBJ2-7, with a possible D match to TRBD1 (6 bases). CDR1 is ENHRY and CDR2 is SYGVKD in the germline V gene. The CDR3 totals 16 residues. Trimming shortened V by 5 bases and J by 3 bases, and 20 bases separated the two germline ends. The CDR3 loop is CAISSAGTTVRYEQYF. The CDR3 DNA sequence: TGTGCCATCAGTTCAGCCGGGACAACCGTTCGCTACGAGCAGTACTTC.

This clonotype was counted only a few times. The chain uses TRBV3-1 and TRBJ1-5, with D unresolved. V lost 4 bases and J 2 bases, leaving 9 bases between the germline ends. Germline CDR1 and CDR2: LGHDT and YNNKEL (reference sequence). The CDR3 extends over 14 amino acids. DNA of the CDR3: TGTGCCAGCAGCCCGAAGTGGGGCAATCAGCCCCAGCATTTT. Residues: CASSPKWGNQPQHF.

This chain joins TRBV19 and TRBJ2-7; no clear D gene. The V and J ends lost 0 bases and 7 bases respectively, with 13 bases between them. Germline V gives CDR1 LNHDA, CDR2 SQIVND (reference sequence). The length of the CDR3 is 14 residues. The CDR3 protein is CASSIDLYSKEQYF. CDR3 DNA sequence: TGTGCCAGTAGTATAGATCTATACAGTAAGGAGCAGTACTTC. Using reference TRBV19 and TRBJ2-7 for the parts outside the CDR3, the full variable domain is DGGITQSPKYLFRKEGQNVTLSCEQNLNHDAMYWYRQDPGQGLRLIYYSQIVNDFQKGDIAEGYSVSREKKESFPLTVTSAQKNPTAFYLCASSIDLYSKEQYFGPGTRLTVT.

In this sample, this clonotype turned up a few times. The chain links TRBV9 to TRBJ2-4, with TRBD2 identical over 11 bases. Per the germline V gene, CDR1 is SGDLS and CDR2 is YYNGEE. Germline trimming cut 3 bases from V and 2 bases from J; bases unmatched to any gene: 4. This CDR3 is 16 amino acids long. The CDR3 loop is CASSAGLAEPKNIQYF. In nucleotides, the CDR3 is TGTGCCAGCAGCGCGGGACTAGCGGAACCCAAAAACATTCAGTACTTC.

This chain connects TRBV2 to TRBJ2-1; no definite D call. The CDR3 is 14 amino acids. V was trimmed by 0 bases and J by 14 bases, leaving 17 bases between them. Germline V lookup: CDR1 SNHLY, CDR2 FYNNEI. The CDR3: CASSEAWAGFTKFF. CDR3 nucleotides: TGTGCCAGCAGTGAAGCTTGGGCAGGTTTCACAAAGTTCTTC. The full variable domain, its missing parts supplied by reference TRBV2 and TRBJ2-1, is EPEVTQTPSHQVTQMGQEVILRCVPISNHLYFYWYRQILGQKVEFLVSFYNNEISEKSEIFDDQFSVERPDGSNFTLKIRSTKLEDSAMYFCASSEAWAGFTKFFGPGTRLTVL.

This clonotype was recorded a few times. The J gene is TRBJ2-7, the V gene TRBV5-1; 12 positions match TRBD1. This CDR3 comprises 16 residues. V shed 0 bases and J 1 base; nucleotides not matched to a gene: 2. The germline V gene has CDR1 SGHRS and CDR2 YFSETQ. The CDR3 region is CASSLGGQGASYEQYF. The CDR3 DNA reads TGCGCCAGCAGCTTGGGGGGACAGGGGGCGTCCTACGAGCAGTACTTC.

The chain joins TRBV19 to TRBJ2-2; D is unresolved. V lost 5 bases, J lost 5 bases, and 15 bases lay in between. The CDR3 runs to 15 residues. Germline-derived CDR1 and CDR2 are LNHDA and SQIVND (reference sequence). The CDR3 DNA is TGTGCCAGTAGTTGGCCAGGTTCTTGGACCGGGGAGCTGTTTTTT. Protein sequence: CASSWPGSWTGELFF.

The chain combines TRBV7-8 with TRBJ2-7, with TRBD1 matching over 9 bases. This CDR3 spans 16 amino acids. Germline-derived CDR1 and CDR2 are SGHVS and FQNEAQ. J lost 5 bases, V lost 2 bases, and 10 bases had no gene match. The CDR3: CASSLSHRGPEHEQYF. The DNA for the CDR3 is TGTGCCAGCAGCTTATCCCACAGGGGGCCTGAGCACGAGCAGTACTTC.

This clonotype came up a few times. This rearrangement joins TRBV5-4 to TRBJ2-1; TRBD1 matches at 9 bases. Trimming removed 4 bases from V and 3 bases from J; junction bases left unmatched: 5. CDR1 is SGHNT and CDR2 is YYREEE in the germline V gene (reference sequence). The CDR3 contains 15 residues. CDR3 DNA: TGTGCCAGCAGCCTGGACAGGGGTGGCTACAATGAGCAGTTCTTC. Residues: CASSLDRGGYNEQFF.

This clonotype was observed a few times. V usage is TRBV15 and J usage is TRBJ2-1; the match to TRBD2 covers 9 bases. The V gene end was trimmed by 3 bases and the J gene end by 7 bases; junction bases not matched to a gene: 7. The V gene's germline CDR1 is LNHNV and CDR2 YYDKDF (reference sequence). This CDR3 comprises 15 residues. The CDR3 DNA follows: TGTGCCACCAGCAGCAGCCTAGCGGGAAGGAATGAGCAGTTCTTC. It is translated as CATSSSLAGRNEQFF.

There are a few counts of this clonotype. The DNA of the CDR3 is TGTGCCAGCAGCGTAGATGCCAGGGAAGGTGAAAAACTGTTTTTT. Translating it yields CASSVDAREGEKLFF. This chain uses TRBV9 with TRBJ1-4; D possibly corresponds to TRBD1 (5 bases). V lost 0 bases and J 7 bases, leaving 13 bases between the germline ends. Germline values: CDR1 SGDLS, CDR2 YYNGEE. The CDR3 contains 15 residues. Using reference TRBV9 and TRBJ1-4 for the parts outside the CDR3, the full variable domain is DSGVTQTPKHLITATGQRVTLRCSPRSGDLSVYWYQQSLDQGLQFLIQYYNGEERAKGNILERFSAQQFPDLHSELNLSSLELGDSALYFCASSVDAREGEKLFFGSGTQLSVL.

The gene calls are TRBV20-1 and TRBJ2-1, with TRBD2 matching 7 bases. This CDR3 region has 16 residues. V lost 5 bases and J lost 0; bases outside the gene matches: 10. CDR1 and CDR2 from the germline V gene are DFQATT and SNEGSKA (reference sequence). The CDR3 sequence is CSAPDTWGGSYNEQFF. The CDR3 nucleotides are TGCAGTGCTCCAGATACCTGGGGGGGCTCCTACAATGAGCAGTTCTTC.

The rearrangement joins TRBV30 to TRBJ1-4; the D gene is possibly TRBD1 (6 bases). Trimming pared 3 bases from V and 7 bases from J, leaving 15 bases between. Germline V lookup: CDR1 GTSNPN, CDR2 SVGIG (reference sequence). This CDR3 contains 14 residues. CDR3: CAWSPAGASEKLFF. In DNA, the CDR3 is TGTGCCTGGAGCCCCGCGGGGGCAAGTGAAAAACTGTTTTTT.

The sample holds many counts of this clonotype. The rearrangement uses TRBV4-2 and TRBJ2-7; TRBD1 matches at 9 bases. Unmatched junction bases numbered 6, after V lost 0 bases and J lost 3 bases. The germline V gene encodes CDR1 LGHNA and CDR2 YNFKEQ. This CDR3 contains 16 residues. This CDR3 is CASSQEGGTGIYEQYF. CDR3 in DNA: TGTGCCAGCAGCCAAGAAGGAGGGACAGGGATCTACGAGCAGTACTTC.

This clonotype was seen only a few times. This rearrangement joins TRBV29-1 to TRBJ1-2; maybe TRBD1 (5 bases). The CDR3 loop spans 14 amino acids. Trimming left V 0 bases short and J 8 bases short, with 16 bases between. Per germline, CDR1 SQVTM and CDR2 ANQGSEA. CDR3 region: CSVEEGQGLGGYTF. The CDR3 DNA is TGCAGCGTTGAAGAGGGTCAGGGCTTGGGGGGCTACACCTTC. The entire variable domain, with the rest obtained from reference TRBV29-1 and TRBJ1-2, is as follows: SAVISQKPSRDICQRGTSLTIQCQVDSQVTMMFWYRQQPGQSLTLIATANQGSEATYESGFVIDKFPISRPNLTFSTLTVSNMSPEDSSIYLCSVEEGQGLGGYTFGSGTRLTVV.

V and J are TRBV6-1 and TRBJ2-7, with TRBD2 matching over 7 bases. This CDR3 spans 16 amino acids. Trimming removed 2 bases from V and 2 bases from J; junction bases left unmatched: 9. CDR1 and CDR2 (germline): MNHNS, SASEGT. In nucleotides, the CDR3 is TGTGCCAGCAGTGAACGCGGGGGACCTCGACCCTACGAGCAGTACTTC. Translation gives CASSERGGPRPYEQYF.

This clonotype was counted between two and nine times. The chain uses TRBV6-6 and TRBJ1-6; no clear D gene. Germline V lookup: CDR1 MNHNY, CDR2 SVGAGI (reference sequence). This CDR3 comprises 12 residues. The V and J ends lost 5 bases and 7 bases respectively, with 6 bases between them. The CDR3 DNA is TGTGCCAGCAGTGAAAGAAATTCACCCCTCCACTTT. It codes for CASSERNSPLHF.

This clonotype appeared a few times. The chain has TRBV7-9 and TRBJ1-4, with D maybe TRBD1 (6 bases). Germline CDR1 SEHNR, CDR2 FQNEAQ (reference sequence). The CDR3 is 16 residues long. V was clipped by 2 bases and J by 6 bases, with 16 bases between them. This chain's CDR3 is CASSLNTAGVYEKLFF. The CDR3 DNA reads as TGTGCCAGCAGCTTAAATACGGCAGGGGTTTATGAAAAACTGTTTTTT.

The J gene is TRBJ1-2, the V gene TRBV20-1; D is possibly TRBD1 (6 bases). V was clipped by 6 bases and J by 4 bases, with 18 bases between them. The CDR3 is 14 amino acids. Germline V gene sequence: CDR1 DFQATT, CDR2 SNEGSKA (reference sequence). The CDR3 DNA is TGCAGTGCCCCCCAAGGGGGGCTCCTCTATGGCTACACCTTC. As protein: CSAPQGGLLYGYTF.

This clonotype was recorded a few times. The rearrangement links TRBV19 to TRBJ2-1; 10 bases match TRBD2. The trim removed 2 bases at V and 7 bases at J, leaving 5 bases unmatched. This CDR3 is built from 15 residues. Germline assignment: CDR1 LNHDA and CDR2 SQIVND (reference sequence). The CDR3 bases are TGTGCCAGTAGTATACTAGCGGGAGATCGGAATGAGCAGTTCTTC. Residues: CASSILAGDRNEQFF.

The chain links TRBV25-1 to TRBJ2-2; a possible D gene is TRBD2 (6 bases). This CDR3 region has 17 residues. V lost 10 bases and J 5 bases, leaving 26 bases between the germline ends. CDR1 and CDR2 from the germline V gene are MGHDK and SYGVNS. DNA of the CDR3: TGTGCCACCAGGATCGAGACGGGAGATTGGAAGACCGGGGAGCTGTTTTTT. As protein: CATRIETGDWKTGELFF.